Sequencing of this T cell receptor beta chain was carried out in a study of blood T cell repertoires in COVID-19. Overall study context: Both acute and convalescent COVID-19 samples were obtained from the United States, Italy and Spain. T cells, B-cell-depleted T cells, or PBMCs provided the cDNA or gDNA that served as material.

In the authors' workflow: How many nucleated cells were present was estimated from reference gene primer amplification. Clones were sequenced by immunoSEQ multiplex PCR, and TCRdb holds only the in-frame ones, with some missing. From that table come the V and J calls and clone size; the DNA was used to work out D and trimming. The table records more than 80,000 clones, around 88% of them present only once. Germline assignment: CDR1 ENHRY and CDR2 SYGVKD. The CDR3 sequence is 16 residues long. Trimming shortened V by 10 bases and J by 4 bases, and 25 bases separated the two germline ends. This receptor was obtained from a man older than 75 with acute or convalescent COVID-19. Sequenced: peripheral blood. The chain is built from TRBV10-3 and TRBJ1-2; D is perhaps TRBD1 (5 bases). The CDR3 coding sequence is TGTGCCAGCGGACCGGCAGGGTTGAACGAGGCCTATGGCTACACCTTC. This sequence encodes CASGPAGLNEAYGYTF.